Listed below are T cell receptor beta chains from one sample, sequenced in a study of shared clonotypes between healthy human individuals. This table comes from immunoSEQ multiplex PCR, and its TCRdb copy is limited to in-frame clones, with some not included. The sample has hundreds of thousands of clones; 74% are singletons. Material: memory CD4+ T cells sorted from blood. The receptors were sampled from a woman aged 30 to 39 in good health. CDR3s include the opening cysteine and the closing phenylalanine or tryptophan. A D gene is named only where the DNA matches it firmly. The size of a clone is reported for some rows only, either as once, few or many, or as a class for expanded clones.

j_gene: TRBJ2-1; d_gene: TRBD2; len: 14; abundance: once; v_gene: TRBV30; CDR3aa: CAWSEGLAFNEQFF; CDR3nt: TGTGCCTGGAGTGAGGGACTAGCGTTCAATGAGCAGTTCTTC
j_gene: TRBJ1-4; d_gene: -; len: 15; abundance: -; v_gene: TRBV5-6; CDR3aa: CASSLGGVSNEKLFF; CDR3nt: TGTGCCAGCAGCTTGGGCGGGGTGTCTAATGAAAAACTGTTTTTT
j_gene: TRBJ2-5; d_gene: TRBD2; len: 15; abundance: once; v_gene: TRBV7-7; CDR3aa: CASSFSSGGEETQYF; CDR3nt: TGTGCCAGCAGCTTTTCCAGCGGGGGTGAAGAGACCCAGTACTTC
j_gene: TRBJ2-1; d_gene: -; len: 9; abundance: -; v_gene: TRBV29-1; CDR3aa: CSVDYEQFF; CDR3nt: TGCAGCGTTGACTATGAGCAGTTCTTC
j_gene: TRBJ1-2; d_gene: -; len: 14; abundance: once; v_gene: TRBV2; CDR3aa: CASIQAQGSSGYTF; CDR3nt: TGTGCCAGCATCCAGGCACAGGGATCTAGCGGCTACACCTTC
j_gene: TRBJ2-5; d_gene: -; len: 12; abundance: -; v_gene: TRBV28; CDR3aa: CASSLAGETQYF; CDR3nt: TGTGCCAGCAGTTTAGCGGGGGAGACCCAGTACTTC
j_gene: TRBJ2-1; d_gene: -; len: 14; abundance: few; v_gene: TRBV5-3; CDR3aa: CARSLGDVNNEQFF; CDR3nt: TGTGCCAGAAGCTTAGGGGACGTCAACAATGAGCAGTTCTTC
j_gene: TRBJ2-5; d_gene: TRBD2; len: 15; abundance: once; v_gene: TRBV30; CDR3aa: CAWRKSGRARETQYF; CDR3nt: TGTGCCTGGAGGAAAAGCGGGAGGGCCCGAGAGACCCAGTACTTC
j_gene: TRBJ1-1; d_gene: -; len: 12; abundance: -; v_gene: TRBV2; CDR3aa: CASGERHTLAFF; CDR3nt: TGTGCCAGCGGTGAGAGACACACCTTAGCTTTCTTT
j_gene: TRBJ1-4; d_gene: TRBD1; len: 16; abundance: -; v_gene: TRBV5-1; CDR3aa: CASSQHAGQGHEKLFF; CDR3nt: TGCGCCAGCAGCCAGCACGCAGGACAGGGGCATGAAAAACTGTTTTTT
j_gene: TRBJ1-2; d_gene: -; len: 15; abundance: -; v_gene: TRBV7-8; CDR3aa: CASSSPTQESYGYTF; CDR3nt: TGTGCCAGCAGCTCCCCCACACAGGAGTCCTATGGCTACACCTTC
j_gene: TRBJ1-2; d_gene: -; len: 18; abundance: -; v_gene: TRBV9; CDR3aa: CASSVGVEGRTYASGYTF; CDR3nt: TGTGCCAGCAGCGTAGGGGTGGAGGGGAGAACCTATGCATCTGGCTACACCTTC
j_gene: TRBJ2-2; d_gene: -; len: 19; abundance: few; v_gene: TRBV27; CDR3aa: CASSLYTPSGTGRGGELFF; CDR3nt: TGTGCCAGCAGCCTTTATACCCCCTCCGGGACCGGGCGGGGCGGGGAGCTGTTTTTT
j_gene: TRBJ2-3; d_gene: TRBD1; len: 13; abundance: -; v_gene: TRBV30; CDR3aa: CAWTNRGRLTQYF; CDR3nt: TGTGCCTGGACTAACAGGGGGCGCTTGACGCAGTATTTT
j_gene: TRBJ1-3; d_gene: TRBD1; len: 15; abundance: -; v_gene: TRBV4-2; CDR3aa: CASSQEGQGRNTIYF; CDR3nt: TGTGCCAGCAGCCAAGAGGGACAGGGGAGAAACACCATATATTTT
j_gene: TRBJ2-7; d_gene: TRBD1; len: 15; abundance: -; v_gene: TRBV28; CDR3aa: CASSPYRGLVYEQYF; CDR3nt: TGTGCCAGCAGTCCCTACAGGGGCCTGGTCTACGAGCAGTACTTC
j_gene: TRBJ2-5; d_gene: -; len: 13; abundance: -; v_gene: TRBV30; CDR3aa: CAWSRVSGETQYF; CDR3nt: TGTGCCTGGAGCCGGGTCTCGGGGGAGACCCAGTACTTC
j_gene: TRBJ2-5; d_gene: TRBD2; len: 20; abundance: -; v_gene: TRBV15; CDR3aa: CATSRNPRLAGGLVRETQYF; CDR3nt: TGTGCCACCAGCAGAAACCCACGACTAGCGGGAGGGTTGGTGAGAGAGACCCAGTACTTC
j_gene: TRBJ2-3; d_gene: -; len: 14; abundance: -; v_gene: TRBV5-1; CDR3aa: CASSSAESTDTQYF; CDR3nt: TGCGCCAGCAGCTCAGCGGAAAGCACAGATACGCAGTATTTT
j_gene: TRBJ1-5; d_gene: -; len: 16; abundance: -; v_gene: TRBV7-4; CDR3aa: CASSSLGGFSNQPQHF; CDR3nt: TGTGCCAGCAGCTCCCTGGGGGGTTTCAGCAATCAGCCCCAGCATTTT
j_gene: TRBJ2-7; d_gene: TRBD2; len: 15; abundance: -; v_gene: TRBV19; CDR3aa: CASSLLLAGVYEQYF; CDR3nt: TGTGCCAGTAGCTTACTACTAGCGGGAGTTTACGAGCAGTACTTC
j_gene: TRBJ2-1; d_gene: TRBD2; len: 15; abundance: -; v_gene: TRBV9; CDR3aa: CASSVDPSGSNEQFF; CDR3nt: TGTGCCAGCAGCGTAGATCCTAGCGGGAGCAATGAGCAGTTCTTC
j_gene: TRBJ2-7; d_gene: -; len: 13; abundance: few; v_gene: TRBV28; CDR3aa: CASSPGPTYEQYF; CDR3nt: TGTGCCAGCAGTCCGGGACCTACCTACGAGCAGTACTTC
j_gene: TRBJ2-6; d_gene: -; len: 12; abundance: few; v_gene: TRBV6-1; CDR3aa: CATHSGANVLTF; CDR3nt: TGTGCAACCCACTCTGGGGCCAACGTCCTGACTTTC
j_gene: TRBJ1-2; d_gene: TRBD1; len: 15; abundance: -; v_gene: TRBV6-5; CDR3aa: CASSLNPTGRVGYTF; CDR3nt: TGTGCCAGCAGTCTCAACCCGACAGGGAGGGTTGGCTACACCTTC
j_gene: TRBJ1-3; d_gene: -; len: 16; abundance: -; v_gene: TRBV15; CDR3aa: CATSRDLGASGNTIYF; CDR3nt: TGTGCCACCAGCAGAGATTTAGGCGCGTCTGGAAACACCATATATTTT
j_gene: TRBJ2-5; d_gene: TRBD2; len: 14; abundance: -; v_gene: TRBV6-5; CDR3aa: CASSSLGGRETQYF; CDR3nt: TGTGCCAGCAGTTCGCTGGGAGGGCGAGAGACCCAGTACTTC
j_gene: TRBJ2-7; d_gene: -; len: 13; abundance: -; v_gene: TRBV5-1; CDR3aa: CASSSLNSYEQYF; CDR3nt: TGCGCCAGCAGTAGTCTTAACTCCTACGAGCAGTACTTC
j_gene: TRBJ2-7; d_gene: TRBD1; len: 14; abundance: few; v_gene: TRBV27; CDR3aa: CASSRTGTTYEQYF; CDR3nt: TGTGCCAGCAGTCGGACAGGGACCACCTACGAGCAGTACTTC